The TCR beta chain described here comes from a study of naive and memory T cell subsets. Study findings and constraints: No ground truth validated the naive and memory repertoire findings. In CD4 and CD8 cells, diversity dropped from naive through EMRA. Naive repertoires, especially CD8, held a few larger clonotypes, possibly memory cells re-expressing CD45RA. The power law exponent of TCR abundance differed between naive and memory cells.

V was pared by 5 bases and J by 5 bases, with 6 bases of the junction left unmatched. The CDR3 has 14 residues. Germline V gene lookup returns CDR1 MDHEN and CDR2 SYDVKM. Both TRBC1 and TRBC2 were covered by a beta constant-region primer of two equimolar oligonucleotides. The ligated cDNA underwent four PCR rounds using SP2 and nested alpha and beta constant-region primers. One entry per CDR3 protein results from TCRdb running MiXCR on the UMI-ligation and nested PCR reads. The data hold under 150,000 distinct CDR3 sequences, with approximately 21% observed a single time. From the second PCR step, alpha and beta chains were amplified apart. Comments on this clonotype: Its specificity is unknown.

The source material was naive CD8+ T cells from blood. This TCR was recovered from a human donor in good health. The chain has TRBV28 and TRBJ2-7, with 10 bases aligning to TRBD1. CDR3 amino acids: CASSVDRGLDEQYF. CDR3 nucleotide sequence: TGTGCCAGCAGTGTCGACAGGGGGCTTGACGAGCAGTACTTC.